What follows is one T cell receptor (beta chain) and its context. Its antigen is unknown. This entry is derived from a study of shared clonotypes between healthy human individuals. General study results and limits: Clonotypes which were not shared had lower generation probabilities than clonotypes that all four donors shared. Among the subsets, naive ones generally showed larger estimated richness than memory ones.

The assay ran at deep level. Only in-frame clones appear in the TCRdb table, and some are missing; sequencing was by immunoSEQ multiplex PCR. The top ten clones hold roughly 0.36% of a sample with some 2.4 million clones, more than 85% of them seen once. Germline loops: CDR1 KGHSH, CDR2 LQKENI. Trimming left V 3 bases short and J 5 bases short, with 5 bases between. This CDR3 is built from 12 residues. Sequenced material: naive CD4+ T cells from PBMCs. Subset meaning: CD45RA+ positively selected. The sequence came from a man aged 18 to 29 in good health. Some clones in this sample may be carry-over from other donors' samples. J is TRBJ2-4 and V is TRBV18; D gene ambiguous. Here the CDR3 DNA reads TGTGCCAGCTCACCCCTTCAAAACATTCAGTACTTC. It encodes CASSPLQNIQYF.